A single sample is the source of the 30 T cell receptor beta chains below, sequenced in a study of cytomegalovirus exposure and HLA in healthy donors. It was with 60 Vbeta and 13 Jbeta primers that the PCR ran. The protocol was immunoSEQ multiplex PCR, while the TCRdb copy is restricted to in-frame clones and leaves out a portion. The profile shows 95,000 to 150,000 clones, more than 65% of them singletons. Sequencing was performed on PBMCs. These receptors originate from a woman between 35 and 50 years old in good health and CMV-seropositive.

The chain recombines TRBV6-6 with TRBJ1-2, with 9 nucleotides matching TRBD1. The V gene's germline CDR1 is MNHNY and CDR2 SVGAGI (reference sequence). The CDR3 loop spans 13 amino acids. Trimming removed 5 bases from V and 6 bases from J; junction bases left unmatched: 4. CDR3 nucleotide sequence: TGTGCCAGCAGTGAGTGGACAGGGGATGGCTACACCTTC. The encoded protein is CASSEWTGDGYTF.

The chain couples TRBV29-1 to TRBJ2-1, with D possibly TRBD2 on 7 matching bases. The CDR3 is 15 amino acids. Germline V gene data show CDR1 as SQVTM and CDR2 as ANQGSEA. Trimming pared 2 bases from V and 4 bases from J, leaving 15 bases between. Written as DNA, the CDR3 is TGCAGCGTTGAACTCCGGGGGGCCGGGTACAATGAGCAGTTCTTC. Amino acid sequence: CSVELRGAGYNEQFF.

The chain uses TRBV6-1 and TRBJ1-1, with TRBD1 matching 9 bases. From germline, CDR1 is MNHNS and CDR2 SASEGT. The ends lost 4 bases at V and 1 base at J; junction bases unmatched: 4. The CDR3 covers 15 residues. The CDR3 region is CASSVTGGQNTEAFF. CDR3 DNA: TGTGCCAGCAGTGTGACAGGGGGTCAGAACACTGAAGCTTTCTTT.

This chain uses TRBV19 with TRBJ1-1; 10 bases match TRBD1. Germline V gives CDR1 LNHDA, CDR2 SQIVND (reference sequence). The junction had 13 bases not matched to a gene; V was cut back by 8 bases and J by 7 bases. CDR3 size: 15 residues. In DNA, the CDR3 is TGTGCCAGTCTCGGGACAGGGGCACGGGTGTATGAAGCTTTCTTT. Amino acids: CASLGTGARVYEAFF.

CDR3 loop: CASSVATGTSGLGETQYF. As DNA, the CDR3 is TGTGCCAGCAGCGTAGCTACGGGGACTAGCGGACTTGGAGAGACCCAGTACTTC. The rearrangement links TRBV9 to TRBJ2-5; 11 bases are a match to TRBD2. Germline assignment: CDR1 SGDLS and CDR2 YYNGEE. CDR3 size: 18 residues. The V segment lost 0 bases and the J segment 4 bases; nucleotides outside the gene matches: 11.

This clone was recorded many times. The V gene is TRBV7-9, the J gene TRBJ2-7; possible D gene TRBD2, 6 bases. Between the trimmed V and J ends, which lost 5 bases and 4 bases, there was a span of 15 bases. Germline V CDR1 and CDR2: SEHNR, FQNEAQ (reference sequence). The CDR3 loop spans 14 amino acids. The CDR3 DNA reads TGTGCCAGCAGCCATTTAGCGGACAATTACGAGCAGTACTTC. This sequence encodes CASSHLADNYEQYF.

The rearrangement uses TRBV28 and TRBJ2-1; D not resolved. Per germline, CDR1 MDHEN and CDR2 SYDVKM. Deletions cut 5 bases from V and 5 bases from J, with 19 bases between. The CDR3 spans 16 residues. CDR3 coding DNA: TGTGCCAGCAGTGCGTCCCTCATGAGTTTTGACAATGAGCAGTTCTTC. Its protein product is CASSASLMSFDNEQFF.

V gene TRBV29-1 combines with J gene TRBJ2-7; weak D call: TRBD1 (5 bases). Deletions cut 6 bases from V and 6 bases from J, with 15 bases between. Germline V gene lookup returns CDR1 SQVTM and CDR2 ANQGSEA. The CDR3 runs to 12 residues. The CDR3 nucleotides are TGCAGCGTATCAGGGTCCCCGGTCGAGCAGTACTTC. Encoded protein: CSVSGSPVEQYF.

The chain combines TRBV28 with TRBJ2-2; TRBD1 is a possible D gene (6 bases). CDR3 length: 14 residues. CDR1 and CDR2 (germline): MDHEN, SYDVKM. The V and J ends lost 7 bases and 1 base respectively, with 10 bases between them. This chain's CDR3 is CASNPDRNTGELFF. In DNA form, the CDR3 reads TGTGCCAGCAATCCGGACAGGAACACCGGGGAGCTGTTTTTT.

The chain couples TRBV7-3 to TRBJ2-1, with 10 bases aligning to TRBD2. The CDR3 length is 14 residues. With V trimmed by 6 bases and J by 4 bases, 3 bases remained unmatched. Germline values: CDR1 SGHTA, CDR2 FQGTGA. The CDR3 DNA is TGTGCCAGCAGTAAGACTAGCGGGTACAATGAGCAGTTCTTC. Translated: CASSKTSGYNEQFF. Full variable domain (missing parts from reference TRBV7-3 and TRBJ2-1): GAGVSQTPSNKVTEKGKYVELRCDPISGHTALYWYRQSLGQGPEFLIYFQGTGAADDSGLPNDRFFAVRPEGSVSTLKIQRTERGDSAVYLCASSKTSGYNEQFFGPGTRLTVL.

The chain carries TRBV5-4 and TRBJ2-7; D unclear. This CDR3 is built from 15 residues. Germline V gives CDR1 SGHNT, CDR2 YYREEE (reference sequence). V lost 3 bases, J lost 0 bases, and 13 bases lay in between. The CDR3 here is CASSSTSSSSYEQYF. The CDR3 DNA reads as TGTGCCAGCAGCTCGACTTCATCGAGCTCCTACGAGCAGTACTTC.

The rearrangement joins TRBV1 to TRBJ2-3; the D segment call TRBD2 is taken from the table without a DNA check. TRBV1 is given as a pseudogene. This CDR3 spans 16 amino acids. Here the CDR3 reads CTSSPDRDWGGRTQYF. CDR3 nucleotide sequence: TGCACCAGCAGCCCAGACCGGGACTGGGGAGGACGTACGCAGTATTTT.

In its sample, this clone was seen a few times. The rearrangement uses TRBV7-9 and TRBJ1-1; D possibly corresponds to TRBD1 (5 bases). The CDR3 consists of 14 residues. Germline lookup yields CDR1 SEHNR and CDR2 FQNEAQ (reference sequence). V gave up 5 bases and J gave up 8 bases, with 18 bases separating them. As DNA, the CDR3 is TGTGCCAGCAGCCCACCCGGCACAGGCATAGAAGCTTTCTTT. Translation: CASSPPGTGIEAFF.

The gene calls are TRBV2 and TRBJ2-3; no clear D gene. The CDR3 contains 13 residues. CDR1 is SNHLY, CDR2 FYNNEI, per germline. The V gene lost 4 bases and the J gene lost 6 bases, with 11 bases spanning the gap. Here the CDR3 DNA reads TGTGCCAGCAGTGGACTGTTATCGGATACGCAGTATTTT. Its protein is CASSGLLSDTQYF.

The DNA for the CDR3 is TGTGCCAGCAGCCCGAGCGGAGAAAACACCATATATTTT. Residues: CASSPSGENTIYF. The chain links TRBV6-6 to TRBJ1-3, with unresolved D. Germline assignment: CDR1 MNHNY and CDR2 SVGAGI (reference sequence). The CDR3 totals 13 residues. Trimming took off 6 bases at V and 6 bases at J, with 12 bases between the two ends.

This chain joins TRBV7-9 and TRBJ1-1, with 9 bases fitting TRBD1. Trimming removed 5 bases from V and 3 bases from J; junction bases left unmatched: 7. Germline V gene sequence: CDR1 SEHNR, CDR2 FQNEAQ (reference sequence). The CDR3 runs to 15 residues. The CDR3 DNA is TGTGCCAGCAGCCCACAGGGGGCGCTGGACACTGAAGCTTTCTTT. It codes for CASSPQGALDTEAFF.

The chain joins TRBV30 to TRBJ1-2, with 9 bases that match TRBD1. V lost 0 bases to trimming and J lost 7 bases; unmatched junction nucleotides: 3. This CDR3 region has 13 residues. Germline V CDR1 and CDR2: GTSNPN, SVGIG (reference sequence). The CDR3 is CAWSVQGAAGYTF. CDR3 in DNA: TGTGCCTGGAGTGTACAGGGGGCAGCTGGCTACACCTTC. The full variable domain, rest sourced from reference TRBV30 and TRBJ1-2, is SQTIHQWPATLVQPVGSPLSLECTVEGTSNPNLYWYRQAAGRGLQLLFYSVGIGQISSEVPQNLSASRPQDRQFILSSKKLLLSDSGFYLCAWSVQGAAGYTFGSGTRLTVV.

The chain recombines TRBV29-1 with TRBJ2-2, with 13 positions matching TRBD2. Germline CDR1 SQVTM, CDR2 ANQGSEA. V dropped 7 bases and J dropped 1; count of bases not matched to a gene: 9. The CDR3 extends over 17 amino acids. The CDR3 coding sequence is TGCAGCGCAGGGACTAGCGGGATCAGAATGAACACCGGGGAGCTGTTTTTT. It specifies CSAGTSGIRMNTGELFF.

Here the CDR3 reads CASYDDRLYGYTF. Here the CDR3 DNA reads TGTGCCAGTTATGACGACAGGTTATATGGCTACACCTTC. The chain has TRBV19 and TRBJ1-2, with D tentatively TRBD1 (6 bases). Germline loops: CDR1 LNHDA, CDR2 SQIVND (reference sequence). CDR3 size: 13 residues. Trimming took 8 bases from V and 5 from J, leaving 15 bases between them.

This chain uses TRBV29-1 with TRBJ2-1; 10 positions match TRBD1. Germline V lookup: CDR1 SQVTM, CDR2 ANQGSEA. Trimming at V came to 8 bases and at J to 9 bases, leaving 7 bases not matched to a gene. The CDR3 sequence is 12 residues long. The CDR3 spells CSPGQGGGEQFF. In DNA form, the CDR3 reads TGCAGCCCTGGACAGGGGGGAGGTGAGCAGTTCTTC.

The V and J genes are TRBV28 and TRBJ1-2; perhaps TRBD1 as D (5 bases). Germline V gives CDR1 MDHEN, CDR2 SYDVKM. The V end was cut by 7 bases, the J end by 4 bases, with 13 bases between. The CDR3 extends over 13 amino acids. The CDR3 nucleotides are TGTGCCAGCACGGGGGGGGAGATCTATGGCTACACCTTC. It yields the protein CASTGGEIYGYTF.

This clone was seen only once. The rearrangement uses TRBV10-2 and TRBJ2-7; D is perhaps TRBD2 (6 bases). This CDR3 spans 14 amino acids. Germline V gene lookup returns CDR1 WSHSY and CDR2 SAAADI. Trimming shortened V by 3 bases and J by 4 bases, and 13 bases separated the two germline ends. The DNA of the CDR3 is TGCGCCAGCAGTGACGGGGGAGATTCGTACGAGCAGTACTTC. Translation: CASSDGGDSYEQYF.

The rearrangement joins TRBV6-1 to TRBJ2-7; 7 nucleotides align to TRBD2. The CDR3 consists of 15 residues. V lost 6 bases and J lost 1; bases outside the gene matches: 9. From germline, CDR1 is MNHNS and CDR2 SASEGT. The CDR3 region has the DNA TGTGCCAGCAGGGGGGGGTTCAGGAGATCCTACGAGCAGTACTTC. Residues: CASRGGFRRSYEQYF.

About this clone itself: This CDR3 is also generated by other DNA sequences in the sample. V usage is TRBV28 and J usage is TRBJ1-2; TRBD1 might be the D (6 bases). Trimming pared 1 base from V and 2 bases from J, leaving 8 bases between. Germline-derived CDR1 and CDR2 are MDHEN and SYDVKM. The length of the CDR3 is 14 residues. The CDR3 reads CASSLSGGNYGYTF. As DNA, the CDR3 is TGTGCCAGCAGTTTATCGGGGGGCAACTATGGCTACACCTTC.

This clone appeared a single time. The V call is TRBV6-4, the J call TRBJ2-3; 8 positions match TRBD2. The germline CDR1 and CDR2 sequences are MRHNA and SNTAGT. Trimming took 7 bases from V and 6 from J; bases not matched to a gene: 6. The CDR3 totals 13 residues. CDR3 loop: CASTRTSSDTQYF. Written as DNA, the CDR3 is TGTGCCAGCACAAGGACTAGCAGTGATACGCAGTATTTT.

For the CDR3, the DNA is TGTGCCAGCTCCCGCCTGGGACAGGGTGTCACTGAAGCTTTCTTT. This translates into CASSRLGQGVTEAFF. The chain has TRBV5-6 and TRBJ1-1; 9 nucleotides line up with TRBD1. The V segment lost 7 bases and the J segment 4 bases; nucleotides outside the gene matches: 11. Germline V gives CDR1 SGHDT, CDR2 YYEEEE. CDR3 length equals 15 residues.

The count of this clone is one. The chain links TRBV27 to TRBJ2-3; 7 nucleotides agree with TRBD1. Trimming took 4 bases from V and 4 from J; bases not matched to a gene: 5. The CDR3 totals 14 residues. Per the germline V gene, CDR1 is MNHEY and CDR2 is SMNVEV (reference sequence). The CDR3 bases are TGTGCCAGCAGTTCGCGACAGGGTCCAGATACGCAGTATTTT. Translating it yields CASSSRQGPDTQYF.

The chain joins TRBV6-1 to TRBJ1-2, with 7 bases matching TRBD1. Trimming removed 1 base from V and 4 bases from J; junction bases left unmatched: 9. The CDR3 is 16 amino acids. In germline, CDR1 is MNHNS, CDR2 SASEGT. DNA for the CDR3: TGTGCCAGCAGTGAAGTTTCGGGGCAGGGGGGCTATGGCTACACCTTC. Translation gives CASSEVSGQGGYGYTF.

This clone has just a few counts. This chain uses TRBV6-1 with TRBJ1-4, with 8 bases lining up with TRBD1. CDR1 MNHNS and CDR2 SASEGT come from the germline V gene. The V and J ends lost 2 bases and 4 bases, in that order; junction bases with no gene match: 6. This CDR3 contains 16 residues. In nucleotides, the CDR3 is TGTGCCAGCAGTGAAAGCAGGGGGCCCCTTAATGAAAAACTGTTTTTT. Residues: CASSESRGPLNEKLFF.

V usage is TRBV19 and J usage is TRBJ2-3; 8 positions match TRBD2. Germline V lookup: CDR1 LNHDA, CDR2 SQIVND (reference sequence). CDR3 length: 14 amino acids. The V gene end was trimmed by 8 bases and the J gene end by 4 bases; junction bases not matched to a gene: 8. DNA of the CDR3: TGTGCCAGTGGCAGCGGGAGTTCCCCAGATACGCAGTATTTT. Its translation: CASGSGSSPDTQYF.